The 29 T cell receptor beta chains below all came from one sample that was sequenced in a study of cytomegalovirus exposure and HLA in healthy donors. Primers for the PCR totalled 60 Vbeta and 13 Jbeta. Profiled with immunoSEQ multiplex PCR; TCRdb holds only in-frame clones, not every one. The table has under 150,000 clones, around 10% seen once. Material: PBMCs. These receptor sequences come from a woman aged 40-49 years in good health and CMV-seropositive.

The chain carries TRBV20-1 and TRBJ1-1; D is uncertain. Trimming pared 6 bases from V and 1 base from J, leaving 6 bases between. This CDR3 contains 11 residues. Looked up from germline, CDR1 is DFQATT and CDR2 is SNEGSKA (reference sequence). For the CDR3, the DNA is TGCAGTGCGCGAGGGAACACTGAAGCTTTCTTT. Amino acids: CSARGNTEAFF.

This clone appeared a few times. The chain is built from TRBV5-1 and TRBJ1-2; a possible D gene is TRBD1 (5 bases). The CDR3 is 15 residues long. The germline CDR1 and CDR2 sequences are SGHRS and YFSETQ. Trimming removed 4 bases from V and 8 bases from J, with 21 bases in between. The CDR3 loop is CASSLGVAGTLGYTF. CDR3 DNA: TGCGCCAGCAGCCTGGGGGTTGCAGGAACTTTAGGCTACACCTTC.

This clone occurred a few times. The gene calls are TRBV7-9 and TRBJ1-3; D is uncertain. This CDR3 comprises 16 residues. The V and J ends lost 0 bases and 0 bases respectively, with 9 bases between them. Looked up from germline, CDR1 is SEHNR and CDR2 is FQNEAQ (reference sequence). The CDR3: CASSLAPGNSGNTIYF. The CDR3 bases are TGTGCCAGCAGCTTAGCGCCGGGGAACTCTGGAAACACCATATATTTT.

The rearrangement joins TRBV2 to TRBJ2-2, with TRBD1 identical over 10 bases. The CDR3 is 17 amino acids. Germline V lookup: CDR1 SNHLY, CDR2 FYNNEI. V lost 5 bases, J lost 5 bases, and 11 bases stayed unmatched. In DNA, the CDR3 is TGTGCCAGCAGTTCTGTCCGGGACAGGGGAGATACCGGGGAGCTGTTTTTT. Its translation is CASSSVRDRGDTGELFF.

This clone was counted only a few times. The chain recombines TRBV21-1 with TRBJ1-5; the table's D call of TRBD1 was not tested on the DNA. TRBV21-1 is given as a pseudogene. The length of the CDR3 is 18 residues. The CDR3 DNA reads TGTGCCAGCAGCACGATTACCGGGACAGGGGGGGGCAATCAGCCCCAGCATTTT. Translating it yields CASSTITGTGGGNQPQHF.

V usage is TRBV2 and J usage is TRBJ2-5; 11 nucleotides agree with TRBD2. The CDR3 contains 15 residues. CDR1 and CDR2 (germline): SNHLY, FYNNEI. V trimming: 7 bases; J trimming: 6 bases; junction bases outside the gene matches: 10. The CDR3 protein is CASTDLAGGFKTQYF. Written as DNA, the CDR3 is TGTGCCAGCACCGATCTAGCGGGGGGATTTAAGACCCAGTACTTC.

The table lists this clone with a few counts. The rearrangement joins TRBV18 to TRBJ2-5; the match to TRBD2 covers 9 bases. The V gene's germline CDR1 is KGHSH and CDR2 LQKENI. The J segment lost 2 bases and the V segment lost 5 bases, leaving 6 bases of the junction unmatched. This CDR3 contains 15 residues. The CDR3 sequence: CASSEAGGRQETQYF. For the CDR3, the DNA is TGTGCCAGCTCAGAAGCGGGGGGTCGGCAAGAGACCCAGTACTTC.

The rearrangement uses TRBV7-9 and TRBJ2-5; 9 bases match TRBD1. The CDR3 is 18 residues long. Germline V gene data show CDR1 as SEHNR and CDR2 as FQNEAQ (reference sequence). The junction had 9 bases not matched to a gene; V was cut back by 0 bases and J by 1 base. The CDR3 sequence is CASSLALGTGHFQETQYF. The CDR3 DNA reads as TGTGCCAGCAGCTTAGCGCTGGGGACAGGGCATTTCCAAGAGACCCAGTACTTC.

This clone is categorized as medium-sized. V is TRBV6-5 and J is TRBJ1-5, with a tentative D call TRBD1 (6 bases). Germline CDR1 and CDR2: MNHEY and SVGAGI. V was cut by 6 bases and J by 0 bases, with 12 bases left in between. The CDR3 extends over 15 amino acids. The chain's CDR3 is CASSPGQNSNQPQHF. DNA for the CDR3: TGTGCCAGCAGCCCCGGACAGAATAGCAATCAGCCCCAGCATTTT.

The chain joins TRBV11-2 to TRBJ2-7; 8 bases agree with TRBD1. Unmatched junction bases numbered 12, after V lost 5 bases and J lost 6 bases. Germline CDR1 SGHAT, CDR2 FQNNGV. The CDR3 is 15 amino acids. CDR3 bases: TGTGCCAGCAGCCTAAGTAGACAGGGGAATGGCGAGCAGTACTTC. This encodes CASSLSRQGNGEQYF.

The chain joins TRBV12-5 to TRBJ1-6; D remains ambiguous. The germline V gene has CDR1 LGHNT and CDR2 FRNRAP. V shed 8 bases and J shed 7 bases, with 15 bases lying between them. CDR3 size: 14 residues. CDR3 region: CASSLTGKNSPLHF. CDR3 nucleotides: TGTGCTAGTTCACTCACCGGGAAGAATTCACCCCTCCACTTT.

The chain joins TRBV7-2 to TRBJ1-1; TRBD1 might be the D (5 bases). The V gene lost 3 bases and the J gene lost 0 bases, with 8 bases spanning the gap. From germline, CDR1 is SGHTA and CDR2 FQGNSA. This CDR3 contains 14 residues. The CDR3 sequence is CASSFSGMNTEAFF. The CDR3 region has the DNA TGTGCCAGCAGCTTTTCAGGGATGAACACTGAAGCTTTCTTT. The variable domain in full, completed from reference TRBV7-2 and TRBJ1-1, reads GAGVSQSPSNKVTEKGKDVELRCDPISGHTALYWYRQSLGQGLEFLIYFQGNSAPDKSGLPSDRFSAERTGGSVSTLTIQRTQQEDSAVYLCASSFSGMNTEAFFGQGTRLTVV.

This clone was detected only a few times. V usage is TRBV2 and J usage is TRBJ2-3; the D gene is possibly TRBD1 (5 bases). Trimming left V 7 bases short and J 4 bases short, with 6 bases between. The germline gives CDR1 SNHLY, CDR2 FYNNEI. This CDR3 is 11 amino acids long. CDR3 loop: CASKTADTQYF. The CDR3 DNA reads TGTGCCAGCAAGACAGCAGATACGCAGTATTTT.

This clone has more than one count but fewer than ten. This chain connects TRBV4-3 to TRBJ2-5, with 8 nucleotides matching TRBD2. CDR1 is LGHNA, CDR2 YSLEER, per germline. The CDR3 is made up of 14 amino acids. Losses at the gene ends were 1 base for V and 4 bases for J; bases not matched to a gene: 2. CDR3 sequence: CASSQALAGETQYF. CDR3 nucleotide sequence: TGCGCCAGCAGCCAAGCCCTAGCGGGAGAGACCCAGTACTTC.

The chain has TRBV6-6 and TRBJ1-3; 8 bases are shared with TRBD1. The CDR3 spans 15 residues. Trimming cost V 5 bases and J 4 bases; bases outside gene matches: 7. Germline V gene lookup returns CDR1 MNHNY and CDR2 SVGAGI (reference sequence). CDR3 in DNA: TGTGCCAGCAGTGACAGGGGCCGAGGAGGAAACACCATATATTTT. Amino acids: CASSDRGRGGNTIYF.

V and J are TRBV4-3 and TRBJ2-3; no definite D call. Germline V gene lookup returns CDR1 LGHNA and CDR2 YSLEER. V lost 1 base and J 4 bases, leaving 9 bases between the germline ends. The CDR3 spans 14 residues. CDR3 in DNA: TGCGCCAGCAGCCAAGCTATCCGAGCAGATACGCAGTATTTT. Protein product: CASSQAIRADTQYF.

This clone has more than one count but fewer than ten. The chain combines TRBV4-3 with TRBJ1-1, with no clear D. V gave up 0 bases and J gave up 7 bases, with 12 bases separating them. Looked up from germline, CDR1 is LGHNA and CDR2 is YSLEER. CDR3 length: 14 amino acids. The CDR3 loop is CASSQDGGLGEAFF. The DNA for the CDR3 is TGCGCCAGCAGCCAAGATGGCGGGTTGGGTGAAGCTTTCTTT.

This clone has just a few counts. The V gene is TRBV10-3, the J gene TRBJ2-7, with D tentatively TRBD2 (5 bases). The germline gives CDR1 ENHRY, CDR2 SYGVKD. This CDR3 has 13 amino acids. V was clipped by 10 bases and J by 2 bases, with 15 bases between them. CDR3 bases: TGTGCCACGGGAACACGGGTCCCCTACGAGCAGTACTTC. This encodes CATGTRVPYEQYF.

The V and J genes are TRBV23-1 and TRBJ2-5; D possibly corresponds to TRBD2 (6 bases). TRBV23-1 is an open reading frame whose function is uncertain. This CDR3 has 18 residues. V lost 0 bases and J lost 0, with 17 bases in between. The DNA for the CDR3 is TGCGCCAGCAGTCAATCCGACGGGGAGGACGGGGACCAAGAGACCCAGTACTTC. As protein: CASSQSDGEDGDQETQYF.

This clone was counted only a few times. V and J are TRBV19 and TRBJ1-5, with 9 bases aligning to TRBD1. Germline CDR1 is LNHDA and CDR2 is SQIVND (reference sequence). V was pared by 6 bases and J by 6 bases, with 9 bases of the junction left unmatched. This CDR3 comprises 15 residues. CDR3 protein: CASRRQTGGGQPQHF. For the CDR3, the DNA is TGTGCCAGTAGACGGCAAACAGGGGGCGGTCAGCCCCAGCATTTT.

V gene TRBV2 combines with J gene TRBJ2-5; 9 bases match TRBD2. This CDR3 has 17 amino acids. The V gene's germline CDR1 is SNHLY and CDR2 FYNNEI. J was trimmed by 0 bases and V by 7 bases; bases with no gene match: 12. The CDR3 sequence is CASNLVGPSGDQETQYF. Here the CDR3 DNA reads TGTGCCAGCAACCTTGTCGGCCCTAGCGGGGACCAAGAGACCCAGTACTTC.

This clone was observed a few times. The chain recombines TRBV7-2 with TRBJ1-2, with 9 bases matching TRBD1. CDR3 length: 15 amino acids. Unmatched junction bases numbered 7, after V lost 1 base and J lost 7 bases. Germline loops: CDR1 SGHTA, CDR2 FQGNSA. CDR3 region: CASSLEGGQGSGYTF. Written as DNA, the CDR3 is TGTGCCAGCAGCTTAGAGGGGGGACAGGGTTCTGGCTACACCTTC. Supplemented by reference TRBV7-2 and TRBJ1-2, the full variable domain reads GAGVSQSPSNKVTEKGKDVELRCDPISGHTALYWYRQSLGQGLEFLIYFQGNSAPDKSGLPSDRFSAERTGGSVSTLTIQRTQQEDSAVYLCASSLEGGQGSGYTFGSGTRLTVV.

This clone was observed a handful of times. This chain joins TRBV5-1 and TRBJ1-2; TRBD1 matches at 7 bases. The germline V gene has CDR1 SGHRS and CDR2 YFSETQ. The junction had 11 bases not matched to a gene; V was cut back by 4 bases and J by 2 bases. CDR3 length: 16 amino acids. CDR3 in amino acids: CASSQNPGGGNYGYTF. In nucleotides, the CDR3 is TGCGCCAGCAGCCAAAACCCAGGGGGAGGAAACTATGGCTACACCTTC.

This clone came up many times. The chain joins TRBV9 to TRBJ2-5; 7 bases are shared with TRBD2. CDR1 is SGDLS and CDR2 is YYNGEE in the germline V gene. The CDR3 spans 16 residues. J gave up 1 base and V 0 bases, and 6 bases lay outside the gene matches. The CDR3 loop reads CASSVGPGEGQETQYF. CDR3 sequence (DNA): TGTGCCAGCAGCGTAGGTCCTGGGGAGGGCCAAGAGACCCAGTACTTC.

This clone occurred a few times. V is TRBV2 and J is TRBJ1-5; 9 nucleotides align to TRBD1. Trimming cost V 6 bases and J 1 base; bases outside gene matches: 7. The V gene's germline CDR1 is SNHLY and CDR2 FYNNEI. The CDR3 runs to 16 residues. CDR3 in amino acids: CASRPSDRGSNQPQHF. The CDR3, as DNA: TGTGCCAGCAGACCTTCGGACAGGGGAAGCAATCAGCCCCAGCATTTT.

The chain has TRBV7-9 and TRBJ2-7, with 10 positions matching TRBD1. The CDR3 consists of 18 residues. The J segment lost 5 bases and the V segment lost 4 bases, leaving 17 bases of the junction unmatched. Germline loops: CDR1 SEHNR, CDR2 FQNEAQ (reference sequence). CDR3 amino acids: CASSSHTLTGGSGHEQYF. CDR3 nucleotide sequence: TGTGCCAGCAGCTCCCACACATTGACAGGGGGCAGCGGCCACGAGCAGTACTTC.

The table lists this clone with a few counts. The chain links TRBV7-3 to TRBJ1-1, with 8 bases lining up with TRBD1. V lost 5 bases, J lost 3 bases, and 5 bases stayed unmatched. The CDR3 is 14 residues long. Germline CDR1 is SGHTA and CDR2 is FQGTGA. The CDR3 here is CASSASGGHTEAFF. In nucleotides, the CDR3 is TGTGCCAGCAGCGCCTCAGGGGGCCACACTGAAGCTTTCTTT.

This clone has more than one count but fewer than ten. The chain uses TRBV27 and TRBJ1-5, with D unclear. The CDR3 extends over 16 amino acids. Germline lookup yields CDR1 MNHEY and CDR2 SMNVEV (reference sequence). The V end was cut by 8 bases, the J end by 0 bases, with 17 bases between. The CDR3 spells CASSPSRAYSNQPQHF. The CDR3 nucleotides are TGTGCCAGCTCGCCTAGCCGGGCCTATAGCAATCAGCCCCAGCATTTT.

The J gene is TRBJ2-7, the V gene TRBV27, with 7 bases identical to TRBD1. Germline CDR1 reads MNHEY; CDR2 reads SMNVEV (reference sequence). V lost 0 bases to trimming and J lost 2 bases; unmatched junction nucleotides: 1. CDR3 length equals 14 residues. The CDR3 reads CASSLSGQTYEQYF. The DNA for the CDR3 is TGTGCCAGCAGTTTATCGGGACAGACCTACGAGCAGTACTTC.